Shown below are 26 T cell receptor beta chains from a single sample sequenced in a study of T-cell reconstitution after alpha-beta-depleted transplantation in children. Library preparation (for TCRbeta) was performed with unique molecular identifiers. TCRdb recomputed calls from the PCR reads with MiXCR, one row per CDR3 protein. This table holds roughly 340,000 distinct CDR3 sequences, around 15% found once. The sample in question was PBMCs, mostly from graft donor cells, obtained 360 days after TCRalphabeta/CD19-depleted stem cell transplant. The receptor source for this set is a male patient aged 2-15 years who had a stem cell transplant for acute lymphoblastic leukemia, so the T cells may come from the graft donor.

The chain combines TRBV24-1 with TRBJ2-5; possibly TRBD1 for D (5 bases). The V end was cut by 5 bases, the J end by 1 base, with 13 bases between. Per the germline V gene, CDR1 is KGHDR and CDR2 is SFDVKD. This CDR3 has 15 amino acids. The CDR3 loop is CATSGTTGTQETQYF. Written as DNA, the CDR3 is TGTGCCACCAGTGGAACTACAGGTACCCAAGAGACCCAGTACTTC.

V gene TRBV11-2 combines with J gene TRBJ2-1, with 11 bases lining up with TRBD2. The CDR3 contains 18 residues. V shed 4 bases and J 4 bases; nucleotides not matched to a gene: 12. Germline V gene sequence: CDR1 SGHAT, CDR2 FQNNGV. The CDR3 bases are TGTGCCAGCAGCTCGAGGAGTCCCGGGACTAGCGGATACAATGAGCAGTTCTTC. This gives the protein CASSSRSPGTSGYNEQFF.

The chain recombines TRBV12-3 or TRBV12-4 with TRBJ2-2, with D possibly being TRBD2 (5 bases). Trimming took 11 bases from V and 0 from J, leaving 13 bases between them. This CDR3 has 14 amino acids. The CDR3 DNA is TGTGCCCTCGGGAACTCTCCGAACACCGGGGAGCTGTTTTTT. Protein product: CALGNSPNTGELFF.

This clonotype was detected a few times. The chain carries TRBV3-1 and TRBJ2-1; 8 nucleotides match TRBD2. This CDR3 region has 18 residues. V shed 1 base, J shed 3 bases, and the junction held 11 bases outside the gene matches. CDR1 is LGHDT, CDR2 YNNKEL, per germline (reference sequence). CDR3: CASSQGATPGTSYNEQFF. For the CDR3, the DNA is TGTGCCAGCAGCCAAGGCGCGACCCCCGGGACTAGCTACAATGAGCAGTTCTTC.

This clonotype has more than one count but fewer than ten. This chain joins TRBV7-2 and TRBJ2-1; 8 bases map to TRBD2. V trimming: 5 bases; J trimming: 1 base; junction bases outside the gene matches: 4. There are 15 residues in the CDR3. Germline assignment: CDR1 SGHTA and CDR2 FQGNSA. DNA of the CDR3: TGTGCCAGCAGCCAGAGCGGGGGTTCCTACAATGAGCAGTTCTTC. Encoded protein: CASSQSGGSYNEQFF.

There are many counts of this clonotype. This sequence joins TRBV4-3 and TRBJ1-5; D is unclear. CDR3 size: 16 residues. The V end lost 0 bases, the J end lost 0 bases, and 9 bases lay between the germline ends. Germline CDR1 reads LGHNA; CDR2 reads YSLEER. CDR3 loop: CASSQDIRDSNQPQHF. CDR3 coding DNA: TGCGCCAGCAGCCAAGATATAAGGGATAGCAATCAGCCCCAGCATTTT.

V gene TRBV5-1 combines with J gene TRBJ1-1, with D perhaps TRBD1 (6 bases). The V gene's germline CDR1 is SGHRS and CDR2 YFSETQ. Between the trimmed V and J ends, which lost 2 bases and 5 bases, there was a span of 16 bases. This CDR3 has 15 amino acids. The CDR3 bases are TGCGCCAGCAGCTTTGGACAGCCGGGCCAAACTGAAGCTTTCTTT. Encoded protein: CASSFGQPGQTEAFF.

The gene calls are TRBV6-1 and TRBJ2-4; 11 nucleotides line up with TRBD2. This CDR3 region has 16 residues. Unmatched junction bases numbered 21, after V lost 7 bases and J lost 16 bases. Per germline, CDR1 MNHNS and CDR2 SASEGT. Here the CDR3 DNA reads TGTGCCAGCAACCAAGGACAGGGAACAACTAGCGGGAGTATCTACTTC. This translates into CASNQGQGTTSGSIYF.

The chain links TRBV5-1 to TRBJ2-1; D ambiguous. CDR1 and CDR2 (germline): SGHRS, YFSETQ. Trimming removed 4 bases from V and 13 bases from J, with 18 bases in between. The CDR3 runs to 13 residues. Written as DNA, the CDR3 is TGCGCCAGCAGCCTTTACCGACCCGGGTTACAGTTCTTC. Residues: CASSLYRPGLQFF.

The chain joins TRBV18 to TRBJ2-3; 12 positions match TRBD1. In germline, CDR1 is KGHSH, CDR2 LQKENI. The CDR3 runs 16 residues. V dropped 5 bases and J dropped 5; count of bases not matched to a gene: 8. This chain's CDR3 is CASSRDRGRVEDTQYF. The CDR3 DNA is TGTGCCAGCTCAAGGGACAGGGGGCGCGTCGAAGATACGCAGTATTTT.

J is TRBJ2-5 and V is TRBV9; tentatively, D is TRBD2 (6 bases). Germline V gives CDR1 SGDLS, CDR2 YYNGEE. The V gene lost 2 bases and the J gene lost 1 base, with 21 bases spanning the gap. CDR3 length equals 18 residues. The CDR3, as DNA: TGTGCCAGCAGCGTGACTCCTGGATTAGCGGAGATCCAAGAGACCCAGTACTTC. Translating gives CASSVTPGLAEIQETQYF.

This clonotype showed up just a few times. The rearrangement uses TRBV20-1 and TRBJ2-1, with unresolved D. This CDR3 has 15 residues. Trimming left V 3 bases short and J 0 bases short, with 12 bases between. Germline assignment: CDR1 DFQATT and CDR2 SNEGSKA (reference sequence). The DNA for the CDR3 is TGCAGTGCTAGCTACTCCCGGAGCTCCTACAATGAGCAGTTCTTC. Residues: CSASYSRSSYNEQFF.

This clonotype was counted many times. V is TRBV29-1 and J is TRBJ1-3, with TRBD1 matching 7 bases. Per germline, CDR1 SQVTM and CDR2 ANQGSEA. Trimming cost V 6 bases and J 7 bases; bases outside gene matches: 9. This CDR3 is built from 13 residues. CDR3 nucleotide sequence: TGCAGCGTCCGTAAGACAGGGCATAACACCATATATTTT. This codes for CSVRKTGHNTIYF.

Only a few counts were recorded for this clonotype. This chain connects TRBV7-9 to TRBJ2-3, with D maybe TRBD1 (5 bases). The V end lost 1 base, the J end lost 6 bases, and 17 bases lay between the germline ends. The germline CDR1 and CDR2 sequences are SEHNR and FQNEAQ (reference sequence). The CDR3 extends over 16 amino acids. CDR3 in DNA: TGTGCCAGCAGCTTAGTTACAGGCCCTGGGGCGGATACGCAGTATTTT. Translation gives CASSLVTGPGADTQYF.

This clonotype was found a few times. The genes are TRBV27 and TRBJ2-3; 7 bases line up with TRBD2. This CDR3 is built from 18 residues. The ends lost 0 bases at V and 4 bases at J; junction bases unmatched: 13. CDR1 and CDR2 (germline): MNHEY, SMNVEV (reference sequence). CDR3 amino acids: CASSLSDPRAGRADTQYF. The CDR3 region has the DNA TGTGCCAGCAGTTTATCGGACCCCCGGGCGGGGAGGGCAGATACGCAGTATTTT.

This clonotype was detected ten times or more. The chain recombines TRBV12-3 or TRBV12-4 with TRBJ1-5; D gene uncertain. The V gene lost 2 bases and the J gene lost 4 bases, with 6 bases spanning the gap. CDR3 size: 13 residues. In DNA, the CDR3 is TGTGCCAGCAGTTTAAGGGCTAATCAGCCCCAGCATTTT. It codes for CASSLRANQPQHF.

The gene calls are TRBV20-1 and TRBJ1-1, with D hard to call. V was pared by 3 bases and J by 3 bases, with 11 bases between. CDR1 is DFQATT and CDR2 is SNEGSKA in the germline V gene (reference sequence). The CDR3 totals 13 residues. The CDR3 DNA follows: TGCAGTGCTAGTGTAGGGAGAGACACTGAAGCTTTCTTT. Encoded protein: CSASVGRDTEAFF.

The chain carries TRBV15 and TRBJ2-7; the D is unclear. The CDR3 is 15 residues long. The germline CDR1 and CDR2 sequences are LNHNV and YYDKDF (reference sequence). The V gene lost 4 bases and the J gene lost 2 bases, with 15 bases spanning the gap. This CDR3 is CATSTRTTATYEQYF. In DNA form, the CDR3 reads TGTGCCACCAGCACGCGGACCACAGCCACCTACGAGCAGTACTTC.

This clonotype was observed a few times. The gene calls are TRBV6-5 and TRBJ1-2; a weak D match, TRBD1 (6 bases). V gave up 4 bases and J gave up 3 bases, with 21 bases separating them. The CDR3 is 17 residues long. From germline, CDR1 is MNHEY and CDR2 SVGAGI. In DNA, the CDR3 is TGTGCCAGCAGTTCCACTTTCGTACAGGGTTTGTACTATGGCTACACCTTC. It translates to CASSSTFVQGLYYGYTF.

This clonotype was picked up a small number of times. This chain uses TRBV9 with TRBJ2-1, with D uncertain. Trimming left V 4 bases short and J 8 bases short, with 13 bases between. CDR3 length equals 13 residues. The germline V gene has CDR1 SGDLS and CDR2 YYNGEE. Here the CDR3 DNA reads TGTGCCAGCAGCAAGATCTCAGGCGATGAGCAGTTCTTC. Protein product: CASSKISGDEQFF. Full variable domain (missing parts from reference TRBV9 and TRBJ2-1): DSGVTQTPKHLITATGQRVTLRCSPRSGDLSVYWYQQSLDQGLQFLIQYYNGEERAKGNILERFSAQQFPDLHSELNLSSLELGDSALYFCASSKISGDEQFFGPGTRLTVL.

In this sample, this clonotype turned up a few times. V gene TRBV9 combines with J gene TRBJ1-4; perhaps TRBD1 as D (5 bases). The V and J ends lost 0 bases and 6 bases respectively, with 12 bases between them. The germline V gene encodes CDR1 SGDLS and CDR2 YYNGEE. The CDR3 runs to 15 residues. The CDR3, as DNA: TGTGCCAGCAGCGTAGCGGGGGAGTGGGATGAAAAACTGTTTTTT. Translating it yields CASSVAGEWDEKLFF.

This clonotype was detected many times. The chain joins TRBV29-1 to TRBJ1-2; D unclear. Trimming took off 4 bases at V and 4 bases at J, with 4 bases between the two ends. Germline loops: CDR1 SQVTM, CDR2 ANQGSEA. The CDR3 totals 10 residues. This CDR3 is CSVGGYGYTF. The CDR3 DNA reads as TGCAGCGTTGGCGGCTATGGCTACACCTTC.

This clonotype showed up just a few times. The V gene is TRBV30, the J gene TRBJ2-3; the D gene is possibly TRBD1 (6 bases). Germline CDR1 and CDR2: GTSNPN and SVGIG (reference sequence). The CDR3 sequence is 14 residues long. V was trimmed by 5 bases and J by 2 bases, leaving 14 bases between them. CDR3 bases: TGTGCCTGGGCGAAGACAGGAACCACAGATACGCAGTATTTT. This codes for CAWAKTGTTDTQYF. Variable domain in full (rest from reference TRBV30 and TRBJ2-3): SQTIHQWPATLVQPVGSPLSLECTVEGTSNPNLYWYRQAAGRGLQLLFYSVGIGQISSEVPQNLSASRPQDRQFILSSKKLLLSDSGFYLCAWAKTGTTDTQYFGPGTRLTVL.

The chain has TRBV12-3 or TRBV12-4 and TRBJ2-3, with 9 nucleotides matching TRBD2. Germline trimming cut 3 bases from V and 3 bases from J; bases unmatched to any gene: 4. CDR3 length equals 15 residues. CDR3 amino acids: CASSLSGRPTDTQYF. The CDR3, as DNA: TGTGCCAGCAGTTTGAGCGGGAGGCCGACAGATACGCAGTATTTT.

The V call is TRBV27, the J call TRBJ2-7; TRBD1 agrees at 7 bases. CDR1 and CDR2 from the germline V gene are MNHEY and SMNVEV (reference sequence). V was pared by 4 bases and J by 7 bases, with 16 bases of the junction left unmatched. The CDR3 has 16 amino acids. CDR3 protein: CASSSLDRRGAGEQYF. The CDR3 DNA sequence: TGTGCCAGCAGTTCCCTGGACAGGAGAGGTGCTGGGGAGCAGTACTTC.

This clonotype was recorded many times. This chain joins TRBV12-3 or TRBV12-4 and TRBJ2-2, with 7 nucleotides matching TRBD2. J gave up 2 bases and V 4 bases, and 13 bases lay outside the gene matches. The CDR3 has 18 amino acids. DNA of the CDR3: TGTGCCAGCAGTTCGGTATGGGGAGAGCGGGGCAACACCGGGGAGCTGTTTTTT. Translation: CASSSVWGERGNTGELFF.